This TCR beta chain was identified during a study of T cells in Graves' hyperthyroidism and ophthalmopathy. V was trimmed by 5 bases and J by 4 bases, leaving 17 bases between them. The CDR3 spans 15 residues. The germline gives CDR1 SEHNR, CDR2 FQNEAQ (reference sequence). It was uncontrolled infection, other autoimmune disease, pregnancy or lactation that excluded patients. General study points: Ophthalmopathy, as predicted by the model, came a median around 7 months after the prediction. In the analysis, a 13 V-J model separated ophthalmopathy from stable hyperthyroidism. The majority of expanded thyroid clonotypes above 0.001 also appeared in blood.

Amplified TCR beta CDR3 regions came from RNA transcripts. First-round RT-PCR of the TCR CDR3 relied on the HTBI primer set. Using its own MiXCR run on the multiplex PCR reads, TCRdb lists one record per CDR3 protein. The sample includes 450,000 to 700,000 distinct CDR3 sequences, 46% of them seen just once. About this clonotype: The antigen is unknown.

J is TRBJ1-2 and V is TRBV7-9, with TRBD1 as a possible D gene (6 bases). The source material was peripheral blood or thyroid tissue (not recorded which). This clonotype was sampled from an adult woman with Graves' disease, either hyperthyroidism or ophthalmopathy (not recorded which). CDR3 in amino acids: CASSPTGRGIYGYTF. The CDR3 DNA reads TGTGCCAGCAGCCCAACCGGCAGGGGAATCTATGGCTACACCTTC.